Presented here are 27 T cell receptor beta chains from one specimen sequenced in a study of T cells expressing NK-cell markers. Using the 5' RACE reads, TCRdb records one entry per CDR3 protein without DNA. Its table lists 550,000 to 600,000 distinct CDR3 sequences. The sample comprised blood T cells: a sorted CD56 or NKG2C T cell subset, CD4+ or CD8+ T cells, or bulk PBMC T cells (not recorded which). All receptors come from a man aged 18 to 29 in good health.

V gene TRBV29-1 combines with J gene TRBJ2-7; TCRdb's D call, TRBD2, is unchecked because there is no DNA. The germline V gene has CDR1 SQVTM and CDR2 ANQGSEA. The CDR3 is made up of 15 amino acids. This CDR3 is CSVEGRTSETYEQYF.

The rearrangement links TRBV5-1 to TRBJ2-1; the TCRdb call, TRBD2, lacks DNA for checking. The V gene's germline CDR1 is SGHRS and CDR2 YFSETQ. The CDR3 sequence is 15 residues long. The CDR3 sequence is CASSLETSGRNEQFF.

The chain joins TRBV5-6 to TRBJ2-2; absent DNA, TCRdb's TRBD1 call cannot be checked. CDR3 length: 17 residues. Germline loops: CDR1 SGHDT, CDR2 YYEEEE. The CDR3: CASSFFVGTVNTGELFF.

The chain combines TRBV6-2 or TRBV6-3 with TRBJ2-7. CDR1 and CDR2 (germline): MNHEY, SVGEGT. This CDR3 contains 12 residues. CDR3 region: CATKSEPYEQYF.

This rearrangement joins TRBV18 to TRBJ2-5; TCRdb lists TRBD1, though no DNA is available to test this call. Germline CDR1 and CDR2: KGHSH and LQKENI. This CDR3 is built from 15 residues. The CDR3 reads CASSPIGAFRETQYF.

The chain carries TRBV7-9 and TRBJ2-2; TCRdb indicates TRBD2, and absent DNA this call remains unverified. The CDR3 has 15 residues. Germline lookup yields CDR1 SEHNR and CDR2 FQNEAQ (reference sequence). CDR3 amino acids: CASRTGTSGSGELFF. Combining the CDR3 with reference TRBV7-9 and TRBJ2-2 gives the whole variable domain DTGVSQNPRHKITKRGQNVTFRCDPISEHNRLYWYRQTLGQGPEFLTYFQNEAQLEKSRLLSDRFSAERPKGSFSTLEIQRTEQGDSAMYLCASRTGTSGSGELFFGEGSRLTVL.

This sequence joins TRBV5-6 and TRBJ2-7. This CDR3 is built from 13 residues. Germline V CDR1 and CDR2: SGHDT, YYEEEE. The CDR3 loop reads CASSHFFSYEQYF. Based on the CDR3 plus reference TRBV5-6 and TRBJ2-7, the full variable domain is DAGVTQSPTHLIKTRGQQVTLRCSPKSGHDTVSWYQQALGQGPQFIFQYYEEEERQRGNFPDRFSGHQFPNYSSELNVNALLLGDSALYLCASSHFFSYEQYFGPGTRLTVT.

The chain joins TRBV12-3 or TRBV12-4 to TRBJ2-3; lacking DNA, the TRBD1 call made by TCRdb goes unchecked. This CDR3 has 16 residues. CDR3 amino acids: CASSFAGPGSQNTQYF.

The chain uses TRBV5-1 and TRBJ2-6; TCRdb lists TRBD1, though no DNA is available to test this call. CDR3 length: 14 amino acids. CDR1 is SGHRS, CDR2 YFSETQ, per germline. CDR3 loop: CASSLAQGKGVLTF.

The CDR3 loop is CASSPYGTSGSDTQYF. The chain recombines TRBV18 with TRBJ2-3; TCRdb's D gene call, TRBD2, goes unchecked for lack of DNA. The CDR3 has 16 amino acids. Germline CDR1 and CDR2: KGHSH and LQKENI.

V and J are TRBV7-2 and TRBJ1-2. The CDR3 contains 15 residues. CDR1 and CDR2 (germline): SGHTA, FQGNSA. The chain's CDR3 is CASSLVVGGRTDYTF. The full variable domain, completed using reference TRBV7-2 and TRBJ1-2, is GAGVSQSPSNKVTEKGKDVELRCDPISGHTALYWYRQSLGQGLEFLIYFQGNSAPDKSGLPSDRFSAERTGGSVSTLTIQRTQQEDSAVYLCASSLVVGGRTDYTFGSGTRLTVV.

The CDR3 here is CATSDTSLSYNEQFF. The chain couples TRBV24-1 to TRBJ2-1. Germline assignment: CDR1 KGHDR and CDR2 SFDVKD. CDR3 length: 15 amino acids.

The V gene is TRBV12-3 or TRBV12-4, the J gene TRBJ1-1; the D gene TCRdb calls, TRBD1, cannot be checked with no DNA. The CDR3 runs 13 residues. CDR3 residues: CASSDTGAPEAFF.

The J gene is TRBJ1-1, the V gene TRBV10-3; as DNA is missing, the TRBD1 call by TCRdb cannot be tested. This CDR3 spans 15 amino acids. Germline lookup yields CDR1 ENHRY and CDR2 SYGVKD. CDR3: CAITITNRGVTEAFF.

The chain has TRBV7-2 and TRBJ2-7; TCRdb names TRBD2, which stays unverified in the absence of DNA. CDR3 length: 15 residues. CDR1 and CDR2 (germline): SGHTA, FQGNSA. CDR3 sequence reads: CASSAMPGLSYEQYF.

V and J are TRBV27 and TRBJ2-3; TCRdb calls TRBD2, which cannot be checked without DNA. CDR1 and CDR2 from the germline V gene are MNHEY and SMNVEV (reference sequence). CDR3 length: 17 residues. The CDR3 sequence is CASSQIGTSGRYRTQYF.

CDR3 region: CASSRLSSEQYF. The chain couples TRBV6-2 or TRBV6-3 to TRBJ2-7. The CDR3 consists of 12 residues. The germline CDR1 and CDR2 sequences are MNHEY and SVGEGT.

The CDR3 reads CASSQPILTSGKETQYF. The genes are TRBV3-1 and TRBJ2-5; with no DNA, the TCRdb D assignment of TRBD2 cannot be verified. The CDR3 contains 17 residues. CDR1 and CDR2 from the germline V gene are LGHDT and YNNKEL (reference sequence).

This chain connects TRBV29-1 to TRBJ2-2; TCRdb selects TRBD1, and the lack of DNA leaves this call unchecked. CDR1 and CDR2 from the germline V gene are SQVTM and ANQGSEA. The CDR3 loop spans 15 amino acids. CDR3 region: CSARRQKVDTGELFF.

The CDR3 spells CASLPVTGSGSPLHF. The rearrangement uses TRBV27 and TRBJ1-6; TCRdb's assignment of TRBD1 cannot be checked, as there is no DNA. The germline V gene encodes CDR1 MNHEY and CDR2 SMNVEV (reference sequence). The length of the CDR3 is 15 residues.

CDR3 sequence: CASSLVRTKDEQFF. V gene TRBV5-5 combines with J gene TRBJ2-1. Germline CDR1 and CDR2: SGHKS and YYEKEE (reference sequence). The CDR3 runs to 14 residues.

The rearrangement links TRBV6-2 or TRBV6-3 to TRBJ2-3; TCRdb's D call of TRBD2 is untestable without DNA. Germline lookup yields CDR1 MNHEY and CDR2 SVGEGT. This CDR3 has 21 residues. The CDR3 here is CASSPRRSPVSSGSFTDTQYF.

The chain couples TRBV5-4 to TRBJ2-2. Per germline, CDR1 SGHNT and CDR2 YYREEE (reference sequence). CDR3 size: 16 residues. CDR3 amino acids: CASSLGEREITGELFF. Complete variable domain (other parts from reference TRBV5-4 and TRBJ2-2): ETGVTQSPTHLIKTRGQQVTLRCSSQSGHNTVSWYQQALGQGPQFIFQYYREEENGRGNFPPRFSGLQFPNYSSELNVNALELDDSALYLCASSLGEREITGELFFGEGSRLTVL.

The rearrangement joins TRBV9 to TRBJ2-5; TCRdb's D call of TRBD2 is untestable without DNA. CDR1 is SGDLS, CDR2 YYNGEE, per germline. The CDR3 extends over 12 amino acids. The CDR3 loop reads CASRGVEETQYF.

The J gene is TRBJ2-3, the V gene TRBV12-3 or TRBV12-4; checking the TCRdb D call of TRBD1 is not possible without DNA. This CDR3 spans 16 amino acids. The CDR3 region is CASRPPGQGWADTQYF.

V usage is TRBV5-1 and J usage is TRBJ1-2; TCRdb lists TRBD1, though no DNA is available to test this call. This CDR3 comprises 13 residues. Germline V gene lookup returns CDR1 SGHRS and CDR2 YFSETQ. CDR3 protein: CASSLAWGAGYTF.

The gene calls are TRBV20-1 and TRBJ1-5. The CDR3 sequence is 16 residues long. CDR1 and CDR2 (germline): DFQATT, SNEGSKA (reference sequence). CDR3 in amino acids: CSARVAGESGNQPQHF.